These T cell receptor beta chains were read from a single sample in a study of blood T cell repertoires in COVID-19. Assay used: immunoSEQ multiplex PCR; TCRdb lists only in-frame clones, some missing. This sample has some 200,000 clones; around 83% occur once, and the top ten carry over 2.5%. Source material: peripheral blood. Receptors originate from a man aged 50 to 60 who had recovered from COVID-19. The CDR3 runs from the conserved cysteine through the conserved F or W. Each record gives: D gene, clone size, J gene, V gene, CDR3 DNA, CDR3 protein. The D gene is left open where the match is weak. Clone size is not always given. Where it is, it says once, few, many or a class for expanded clones.

D gene: .
clone size: .
J gene: TRBJ1-2
V gene: TRBV7-9
CDR3 DNA: TGTGCCAGCAGCTTAGAACTGCCCAAGGGAGGGTTGGATGGCTACACCTTC
CDR3 protein: CASSLELPKGGLDGYTF

D gene: .
clone size: .
J gene: TRBJ2-1
V gene: TRBV27
CDR3 DNA: TGTGCCAGCAGTTTATTCGTGGGAGTGACGGGGGTTAGCTCCTACAATGAGCAGTTCTTC
CDR3 protein: CASSLFVGVTGVSSYNEQFF

D gene: .
clone size: .
J gene: TRBJ2-3
V gene: TRBV5-8
CDR3 DNA: TGTGCCAGCAGCTGGGGCAGTTTCCGCACAGATACGCAGTATTTT
CDR3 protein: CASSWGSFRTDTQYF

D gene: .
clone size: .
J gene: TRBJ2-2
V gene: TRBV27
CDR3 DNA: TGTGCCAGCAGCCTTATCGGTGTTTTGGGCAACACCGGGGAGCTGTTTTTT
CDR3 protein: CASSLIGVLGNTGELFF

D gene: .
clone size: .
J gene: TRBJ2-5
V gene: TRBV30
CDR3 DNA: TGTGCCTGGAGTAGTAGCGCTCTTCAAGGGGAGACCCAGTACTTC
CDR3 protein: CAWSSSALQGETQYF

D gene: TRBD2
clone size: once
J gene: TRBJ2-2
V gene: TRBV28
CDR3 DNA: TGTGCCAGCAGTTTAGCGGGAGCGAACACCGGGGAGCTGTTTTTT
CDR3 protein: CASSLAGANTGELFF

D gene: TRBD2
clone size: .
J gene: TRBJ2-2
V gene: TRBV14
CDR3 DNA: TGTGCCAGCAGCCAACTGTCTGTGGGCGGGAGTGGTAAACCCGGGGAGCTGTTTTTT
CDR3 protein: CASSQLSVGGSGKPGELFF

D gene: .
clone size: .
J gene: TRBJ1-4
V gene: TRBV18
CDR3 DNA: TGTGCCAGCTCACCGTATAGGGGAGGAGAAAAACTGTTTTTT
CDR3 protein: CASSPYRGGEKLFF

D gene: .
clone size: once
J gene: TRBJ2-1
V gene: TRBV27
CDR3 DNA: TGTGCCAGCAGTCTAGCCGGAGCCGGGGAGCAGTTCTTC
CDR3 protein: CASSLAGAGEQFF

D gene: .
clone size: .
J gene: TRBJ1-2
V gene: TRBV7-9
CDR3 DNA: TGTGCCAGCAGCTTAGCGACACTTCCAGGGGCTGGCTACACCTTC
CDR3 protein: CASSLATLPGAGYTF

D gene: TRBD1
clone size: .
J gene: TRBJ2-2
V gene: TRBV6-5
CDR3 DNA: TGTGCCAGCAATCCAGGGGGCTACACCGGGGAGCTGTTTTTT
CDR3 protein: CASNPGGYTGELFF

D gene: .
clone size: .
J gene: TRBJ1-1
V gene: TRBV5-1
CDR3 DNA: TGCGCCAGCAGCTTGGTAGCAGGGGTCTTGTACACTGAAGCTTTCTTT
CDR3 protein: CASSLVAGVLYTEAFF

D gene: .
clone size: few
J gene: TRBJ1-2
V gene: TRBV15
CDR3 DNA: TGTGCCACCAGCAGAGATACGGGAGGGGTCAGCTATGGCTACACCTTC
CDR3 protein: CATSRDTGGVSYGYTF

D gene: TRBD2
clone size: .
J gene: TRBJ2-2
V gene: TRBV10-1
CDR3 DNA: TGCGCCAGCAGACCGGGAGGGGGCACCGGGGAGCTGTTTTTT
CDR3 protein: CASRPGGGTGELFF

D gene: .
clone size: .
J gene: TRBJ2-5
V gene: TRBV29-1
CDR3 DNA: TGCAGCGTTGCTGGGAGCCACCAAGAGACCCAGTACTTC
CDR3 protein: CSVAGSHQETQYF

D gene: .
clone size: .
J gene: TRBJ1-4
V gene: TRBV14
CDR3 DNA: TGTGCCAGCAGCCAAGTCGGCGGGGATAATGAAAAACTGTTTTTT
CDR3 protein: CASSQVGGDNEKLFF

D gene: .
clone size: once
J gene: TRBJ2-1
V gene: TRBV2
CDR3 DNA: TGTGCCAGCAGGGCCCTAGCGTTCTACAATGAGCAGTTCTTC
CDR3 protein: CASRALAFYNEQFF

D gene: .
clone size: once
J gene: TRBJ2-1
V gene: TRBV19
CDR3 DNA: TGTGCCAGTGCAACTCAGGGTGTCAATGAGCAGTTCTTC
CDR3 protein: CASATQGVNEQFF

D gene: .
clone size: .
J gene: TRBJ2-3
V gene: TRBV5-5
CDR3 DNA: TGTGCCAGCAGCTTACAGGGCGCGGGCGCAGATACGCAGTATTTT
CDR3 protein: CASSLQGAGADTQYF

D gene: TRBD1
clone size: .
J gene: TRBJ2-7
V gene: TRBV5-1
CDR3 DNA: TGCGCCAGCAGCTTGGAGGGACAGTTCGGCGAGCAGTACTTC
CDR3 protein: CASSLEGQFGEQYF

D gene: .
clone size: .
J gene: TRBJ2-5
V gene: TRBV3-1/TRBV3-2
CDR3 DNA: TGTGCCAGCAGCCGAAGGACCCAAGGGGGAGAGACCCAGTACTTC
CDR3 protein: CASSRRTQGGETQYF

D gene: .
clone size: .
J gene: TRBJ2-1
V gene: TRBV7-2
CDR3 DNA: TGTGCCAGCAGCTTTCTAGCAGATGAGCAGTTCTTC
CDR3 protein: CASSFLADEQFF

D gene: .
clone size: .
J gene: TRBJ1-4
V gene: TRBV27
CDR3 DNA: TGTGCCAGCAGTTTCGACAGAACAACTAATGAAAAACTGTTTTTT
CDR3 protein: CASSFDRTTNEKLFF

D gene: TRBD2
clone size: .
J gene: TRBJ2-7
V gene: TRBV19
CDR3 DNA: TGTGCCAGTAGTATTAGCGGGAGGCGAGCCTACGAGCAGTACTTC
CDR3 protein: CASSISGRRAYEQYF

D gene: TRBD1
clone size: .
J gene: TRBJ2-7
V gene: TRBV11-2
CDR3 DNA: TGTGCCAGCATTCGAGACAGGGCCAAGAGCTACGAGCAGTACTTC
CDR3 protein: CASIRDRAKSYEQYF

D gene: TRBD1
clone size: .
J gene: TRBJ1-2
V gene: TRBV27
CDR3 DNA: TGTGCCAGCAGTTTGACAGGGATTAACTATGGCTACACCTTC
CDR3 protein: CASSLTGINYGYTF

D gene: .
clone size: .
J gene: TRBJ2-3
V gene: TRBV5-1
CDR3 DNA: TGCGCCAGCAGTGTAGATCCCTCTCCCCTTAGCACAGATACGCAGTATTTT
CDR3 protein: CASSVDPSPLSTDTQYF

D gene: TRBD1
clone size: once
J gene: TRBJ2-7
V gene: TRBV30
CDR3 DNA: TGTGCCTGGAATCCATGGACAGGGGACGAGCAGTACTTC
CDR3 protein: CAWNPWTGDEQYF

D gene: TRBD1
clone size: .
J gene: TRBJ1-1
V gene: TRBV27
CDR3 DNA: TGTGCCAGCAGCAGTACCGGGACAGGGGTTATAGGCACTGAAGCTTTCTTT
CDR3 protein: CASSSTGTGVIGTEAFF

D gene: .
clone size: .
J gene: TRBJ2-6
V gene: TRBV6-5
CDR3 DNA: TGTGCCAGCAGTAAGACAGTCTCTGGGGCCAACGTCCTGACTTTC
CDR3 protein: CASSKTVSGANVLTF

D gene: .
clone size: .
J gene: TRBJ2-1
V gene: TRBV9
CDR3 DNA: TGTGCCAGCAGCCCTAACGGGATTGAGCAGTTCTTC
CDR3 protein: CASSPNGIEQFF

D gene: .
clone size: .
J gene: TRBJ2-7
V gene: TRBV7-2
CDR3 DNA: TGTGCCAGCAGCTCCCGTCCCCCCTCCGAGCAGTACTTC
CDR3 protein: CASSSRPPSEQYF

D gene: .
clone size: .
J gene: TRBJ1-5
V gene: TRBV4-2
CDR3 DNA: TGTGCCAGCAGTCCCCGTCCCAAGGGGGATCAGCCCCAGCATTTT
CDR3 protein: CASSPRPKGDQPQHF

D gene: TRBD2
clone size: .
J gene: TRBJ2-7
V gene: TRBV7-9
CDR3 DNA: TGTGCCAGCAGATTATCCGGGACTAGCAGCTACGAGCAGTACTTC
CDR3 protein: CASRLSGTSSYEQYF

D gene: TRBD2
clone size: .
J gene: TRBJ2-5
V gene: TRBV2
CDR3 DNA: TGTGCCATCCTTGGACTAGCGGGAGAGGGGTACCAAGAGACCCAGTACTTC
CDR3 protein: CAILGLAGEGYQETQYF

D gene: TRBD2
clone size: .
J gene: TRBJ2-5
V gene: TRBV28
CDR3 DNA: TGTGCCAGCAGTTTAAGCTCAGCGGGAGATACGGAGACCCAGTACTTC
CDR3 protein: CASSLSSAGDTETQYF

D gene: .
clone size: .
J gene: TRBJ1-5
V gene: TRBV28
CDR3 DNA: TGTGCCAGCAGTTTGAAACTTTCCTATAGCAATCAGCCCCAGCATTTT
CDR3 protein: CASSLKLSYSNQPQHF

D gene: TRBD2
clone size: .
J gene: TRBJ2-3
V gene: TRBV5-4
CDR3 DNA: TGTGCCAGCAGCTTGGCCCGTAGCGGGAGGGGTAGCACAGATACGCAGTATTTT
CDR3 protein: CASSLARSGRGSTDTQYF

D gene: TRBD2
clone size: .
J gene: TRBJ2-7
V gene: TRBV28
CDR3 DNA: TGTGCCAGCAGTCCCGCCGGGACTAGCTACGAGCAGTACTTC
CDR3 protein: CASSPAGTSYEQYF

D gene: .
clone size: .
J gene: TRBJ2-7
V gene: TRBV2
CDR3 DNA: TGTGCCAGCAGTGAATGGGGAGTGGGAGTTGCTTCCTACGAGCAGTACTTC
CDR3 protein: CASSEWGVGVASYEQYF